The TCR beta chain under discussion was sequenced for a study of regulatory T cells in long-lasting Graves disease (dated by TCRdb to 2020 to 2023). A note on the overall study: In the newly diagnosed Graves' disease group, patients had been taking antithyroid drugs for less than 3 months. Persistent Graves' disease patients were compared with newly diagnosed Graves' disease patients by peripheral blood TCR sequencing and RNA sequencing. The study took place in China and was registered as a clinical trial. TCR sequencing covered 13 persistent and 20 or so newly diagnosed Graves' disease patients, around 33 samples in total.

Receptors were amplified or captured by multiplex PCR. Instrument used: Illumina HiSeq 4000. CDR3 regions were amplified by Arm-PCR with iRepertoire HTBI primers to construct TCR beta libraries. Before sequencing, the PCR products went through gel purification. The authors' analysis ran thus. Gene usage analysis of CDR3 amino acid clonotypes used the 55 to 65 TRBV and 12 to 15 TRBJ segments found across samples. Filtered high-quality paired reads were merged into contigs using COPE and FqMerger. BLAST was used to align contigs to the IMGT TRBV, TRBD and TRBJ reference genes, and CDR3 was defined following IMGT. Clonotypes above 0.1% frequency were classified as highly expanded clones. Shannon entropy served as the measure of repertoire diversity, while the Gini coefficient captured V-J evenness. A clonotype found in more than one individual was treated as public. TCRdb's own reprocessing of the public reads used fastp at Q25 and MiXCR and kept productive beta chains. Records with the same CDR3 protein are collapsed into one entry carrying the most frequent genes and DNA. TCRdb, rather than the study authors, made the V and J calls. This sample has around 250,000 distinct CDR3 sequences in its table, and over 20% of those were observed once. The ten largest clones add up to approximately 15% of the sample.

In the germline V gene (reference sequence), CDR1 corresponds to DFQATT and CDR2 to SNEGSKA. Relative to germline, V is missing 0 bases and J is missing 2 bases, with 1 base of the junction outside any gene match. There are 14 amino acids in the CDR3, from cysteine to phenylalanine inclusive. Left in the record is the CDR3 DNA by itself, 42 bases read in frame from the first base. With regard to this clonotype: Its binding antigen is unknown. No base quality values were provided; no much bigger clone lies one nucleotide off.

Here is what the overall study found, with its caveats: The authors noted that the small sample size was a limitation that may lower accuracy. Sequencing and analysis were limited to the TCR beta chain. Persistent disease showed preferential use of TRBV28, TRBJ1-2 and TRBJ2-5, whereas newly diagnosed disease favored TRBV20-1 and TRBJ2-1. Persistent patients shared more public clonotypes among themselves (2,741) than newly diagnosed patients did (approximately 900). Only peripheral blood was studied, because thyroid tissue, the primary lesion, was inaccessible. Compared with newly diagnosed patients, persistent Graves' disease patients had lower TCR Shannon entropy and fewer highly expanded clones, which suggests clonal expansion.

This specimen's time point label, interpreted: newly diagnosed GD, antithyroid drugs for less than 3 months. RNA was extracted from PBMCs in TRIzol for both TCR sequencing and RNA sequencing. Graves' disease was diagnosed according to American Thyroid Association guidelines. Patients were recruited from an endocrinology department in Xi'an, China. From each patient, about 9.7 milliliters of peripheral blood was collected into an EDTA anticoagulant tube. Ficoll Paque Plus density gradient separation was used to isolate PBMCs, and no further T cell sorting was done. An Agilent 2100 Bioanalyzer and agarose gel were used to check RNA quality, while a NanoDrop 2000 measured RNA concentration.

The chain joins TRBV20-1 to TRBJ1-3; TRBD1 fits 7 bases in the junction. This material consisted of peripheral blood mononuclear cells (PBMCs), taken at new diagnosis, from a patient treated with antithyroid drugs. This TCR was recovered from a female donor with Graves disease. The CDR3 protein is CSARDQGAGNTIYF. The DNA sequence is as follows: TGCAGTGCTAGAGATCAGGGGGCTGGAAACACCATATATTTT.